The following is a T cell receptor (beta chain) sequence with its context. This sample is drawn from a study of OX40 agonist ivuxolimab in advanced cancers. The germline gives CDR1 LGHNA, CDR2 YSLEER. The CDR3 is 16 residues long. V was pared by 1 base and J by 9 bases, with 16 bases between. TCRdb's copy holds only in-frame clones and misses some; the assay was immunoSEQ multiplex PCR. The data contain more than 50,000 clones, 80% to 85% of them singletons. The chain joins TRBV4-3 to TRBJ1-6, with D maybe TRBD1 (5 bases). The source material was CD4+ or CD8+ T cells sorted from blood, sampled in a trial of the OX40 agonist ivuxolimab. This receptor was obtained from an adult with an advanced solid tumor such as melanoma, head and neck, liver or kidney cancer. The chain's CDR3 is CASSQGVRTRGSPLHF. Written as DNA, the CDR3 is TGCGCCAGCAGCCAAGGAGTCCGCACTAGGGGTTCACCCCTCCACTTT.